A single sample gave rise to the 19 T cell receptor beta chains below, sequenced in a study of blood T cells in healthy people across ages. PCR was performed a second time for about 7 to 11 cycles using a sample-barcoded 5' primer and a J-beta primer mix. Using its own MiXCR run on the 5' RACE reads, TCRdb lists one record per CDR3 protein. Of 1.5 million or so distinct CDR3 sequences in the sample, 42% were seen once. Source material: blood. Receptors originate from a woman younger than 35 in good health.

The chain combines TRBV15 with TRBJ2-6; D possibly corresponds to TRBD1 (5 bases). Germline CDR1 LNHNV, CDR2 YYDKDF (reference sequence). Deletions cut 3 bases from V and 11 bases from J, with 5 bases between. The CDR3 extends over 11 amino acids. The CDR3 loop is CATSSRDVLTF. The CDR3 DNA follows: TGTGCCACCAGCAGCAGGGACGTCCTGACTTTC.

In regard to this clonotype: At one end the junction does not follow the germline gene, possibly because of a read error. J is TRBJ1-3 and V is TRBV7-3, with 10 bases identical to TRBD1. CDR3 length equals 17 residues. CDR1 and CDR2 (germline): SGHTA, FQGTGA. The CDR3 DNA sequence: TGTGCCAGCAGCCCCTCGGGTGGGACAGGGGCTGGAAACACCGTATATTTT. This translates into CASSPSGGTGAGNTVYF. The whole variable domain, remainder taken from reference TRBV7-3 and TRBJ1-3, is GAGVSQTPSNKVTEKGKYVELRCDPISGHTALYWYRQSLGQGPEFLIYFQGTGAADDSGLPNDRFFAVRPEGSVSTLKIQRTERGDSAVYLCASSPSGGTGAGNTVYFGEGSWLTVV.

V usage is TRBV10-3 and J usage is TRBJ1-6; unclear D gene. The CDR3 extends over 13 amino acids. The V and J ends lost 3 bases and 10 bases respectively, with 10 bases between them. Germline-derived CDR1 and CDR2 are ENHRY and SYGVKD. The CDR3 reads CAISDSQVSPLHF. CDR3 nucleotide sequence: TGTGCCATCAGTGATAGCCAGGTCTCACCCCTCCACTTT.

This chain connects TRBV25-1 to TRBJ2-7; 7 nucleotides agree with TRBD2. Germline trimming cut 5 bases from V and 11 bases from J; bases unmatched to any gene: 9. Germline assignment: CDR1 MGHDK and CDR2 SYGVNS. This CDR3 spans 12 amino acids. Here the CDR3 reads CASSRVGGLEYF. Here the CDR3 DNA reads TGTGCCAGCAGTCGAGTGGGGGGGTTGGAGTACTTC.

The gene calls are TRBV20-1 and TRBJ2-1; 7 nucleotides match TRBD1. Trimming removed 6 bases from V and 3 bases from J; junction bases left unmatched: 8. Germline values: CDR1 DFQATT, CDR2 SNEGSKA (reference sequence). This CDR3 is 14 amino acids long. The CDR3 DNA follows: TGCAGTGCAGTTCCCGGGACAGTCTACAATGAGCAGTTCTTC. Residues: CSAVPGTVYNEQFF.

This clonotype was observed a few times. The rearrangement links TRBV7-3 to TRBJ1-2, with D maybe TRBD1 (5 bases). The CDR3 contains 14 residues. Trimming left V 4 bases short and J 3 bases short, with 12 bases between. The germline V gene has CDR1 SGHTA and CDR2 FQGTGA. The CDR3 DNA reads as TGTGCCAGCAGCTCCGGGACCGCTGACTATGGCTACACCTTC. It specifies CASSSGTADYGYTF.

J is TRBJ2-1 and V is TRBV6-1; tentative D call: TRBD2 (6 bases). The CDR3 loop spans 13 amino acids. The V end was cut by 6 bases, the J end by 2 bases, with 8 bases between. Per the germline V gene, CDR1 is MNHNS and CDR2 is SASEGT. The CDR3: CASRASAYNEQFF. The DNA for the CDR3 is TGTGCCAGCAGGGCTAGCGCCTACAATGAGCAGTTCTTC.

This clonotype was seen more than once but under ten times. The V and J genes are TRBV3-1 and TRBJ2-1; 10 bases line up with TRBD1. This CDR3 contains 15 residues. V was pared by 1 base and J by 12 bases, with 9 bases of the junction left unmatched. Looked up from germline, CDR1 is LGHDT and CDR2 is YNNKEL (reference sequence). The CDR3 DNA reads TGTGCCAGCAGCCAAGCGGGACAGGGGTTTGTTTGGCAGTTCTTC. It yields the protein CASSQAGQGFVWQFF.

This clonotype was seen a few times. V usage is TRBV5-1 and J usage is TRBJ2-5; D unresolved. V lost 0 bases and J lost 4, with 10 bases in between. Per the germline V gene, CDR1 is SGHRS and CDR2 is YFSETQ. The CDR3 loop spans 14 amino acids. CDR3 protein: CASSLEADLETQYF. CDR3 coding DNA: TGCGCCAGCAGCTTGGAGGCAGACTTAGAGACCCAGTACTTC.

This clonotype was seen only a few times. J is TRBJ1-4 and V is TRBV4-1, with D unclear. Trimming removed 0 bases from V and 10 bases from J, with 9 bases in between. Germline V gives CDR1 MGHRA, CDR2 YSYEKL. This CDR3 has 13 residues. This CDR3 is CASSQDSSGKLFF. In nucleotides, the CDR3 is TGCGCCAGCAGCCAAGATTCCTCGGGAAAACTGTTTTTT.

As regards this clonotype: One end of the junction is discordant with germline, which a read error may explain. This sequence joins TRBV24-1 and TRBJ2-1, with 10 bases matching TRBD2. The CDR3 totals 16 residues. The germline V gene has CDR1 KGHDR and CDR2 SFDVKD. DNA of the CDR3: TGTGCAACCAGTGACCCGGGACTAGCGAATTACAATGAGCAGTTCTTC. Its protein product is CATSDPGLANYNEQFF.

The genes are TRBV20-1 and TRBJ1-1, with D tentatively TRBD1 (5 bases). Per germline, CDR1 DFQATT and CDR2 SNEGSKA (reference sequence). Trimming left V 1 base short and J 4 bases short, with 16 bases between. This CDR3 is 15 amino acids long. CDR3 bases: TGCAGTGCTAGAGGAGACGTTGGGGGACCCACTGAAGCTTTCTTT. Translating it yields CSARGDVGGPTEAFF.

CDR3 loop: CASGSPPGVFVTDTQYF. The CDR3 DNA reads TGCGCCAGCGGGTCCCCTCCTGGAGTATTCGTCACAGATACGCAGTATTTT. V and J are TRBV5-1 and TRBJ2-3; D is unclear. In germline, CDR1 is SGHRS, CDR2 YFSETQ. The V end lost 7 bases, the J end lost 2 bases, and 23 bases lay between the germline ends. The CDR3 covers 17 residues. Full variable domain (outside the CDR3, taken from reference TRBV5-1 and TRBJ2-3): KAGVTQTPRYLIKTRGQQVTLSCSPISGHRSVSWYQQTPGQGLQFLFEYFSETQRNKGNFPGRFSGRQFSNSRSEMNVSTLELGDSALYLCASGSPPGVFVTDTQYFGPGTRLTVL.

This clonotype has more than one count but fewer than ten. The rearrangement joins TRBV7-2 to TRBJ2-5, with 10 bases matching TRBD2. V lost 0 bases, J lost 0 bases, and 1 base stayed unmatched. Germline V gene lookup returns CDR1 SGHTA and CDR2 FQGNSA. This CDR3 is built from 16 residues. The DNA for the CDR3 is TGTGCCAGCAGCTTAGCTAGCGGGGGGTACCAAGAGACCCAGTACTTC. Protein product: CASSLASGGYQETQYF.

This sequence joins TRBV20-1 and TRBJ2-3; 9 nucleotides line up with TRBD1. V lost 3 bases, J lost 2 bases, and 6 bases stayed unmatched. CDR1 is DFQATT, CDR2 SNEGSKA, per germline (reference sequence). This CDR3 spans 15 amino acids. CDR3 DNA sequence: TGCAGTGCTAGGGCCGGGACAGGGACCACAGATACGCAGTATTTT. It is translated as CSARAGTGTTDTQYF.

The CDR3 loop is CASSLVRGRSSYNEQFF. The CDR3 DNA follows: TGTGCCAGCAGTTTGGTCAGGGGAAGAAGCTCCTACAATGAGCAGTTCTTC. The V and J genes are TRBV27 and TRBJ2-1; D might be TRBD1 (6 bases). V was trimmed by 3 bases and J by 0 bases, leaving 15 bases between them. CDR1 MNHEY and CDR2 SMNVEV come from the germline V gene (reference sequence). The CDR3 consists of 17 residues.

The chain couples TRBV7-2 to TRBJ1-4; D gene uncertain. CDR1 is SGHTA, CDR2 FQGNSA, per germline. The V gene lost 6 bases and the J gene lost 0 bases, with 8 bases spanning the gap. The CDR3 is 14 residues long. The CDR3 region is CASRDGPTNEKLFF. CDR3 DNA sequence: TGTGCCAGCAGGGACGGCCCAACTAATGAAAAACTGTTTTTT. Full variable domain (outside the CDR3, taken from reference TRBV7-2 and TRBJ1-4): GAGVSQSPSNKVTEKGKDVELRCDPISGHTALYWYRQSLGQGLEFLIYFQGNSAPDKSGLPSDRFSAERTGGSVSTLTIQRTQQEDSAVYLCASRDGPTNEKLFFGSGTQLSVL.

Only a few counts were recorded for this clonotype. The chain carries TRBV25-1 and TRBJ1-2, with a possible D match to TRBD1 (5 bases). Trimming pared 6 bases from V and 2 bases from J, leaving 13 bases between. There are 14 residues in the CDR3. CDR1 and CDR2 from the germline V gene are MGHDK and SYGVNS. CDR3 in amino acids: CASSPTGRNYGYTF. CDR3 nucleotides: TGTGCCAGCAGCCCAACGGGACGGAACTATGGCTACACCTTC.

The table lists this clonotype with a few counts. V is TRBV10-3 and J is TRBJ2-7; D gene unclear. V was clipped by 2 bases and J by 0 bases, with 8 bases between them. The CDR3 consists of 14 residues. The germline gives CDR1 ENHRY, CDR2 SYGVKD. As DNA, the CDR3 is TGTGCCATCAGTGAGCGAGCCAGCTCCTACGAGCAGTACTTC. This gives the protein CAISERASSYEQYF.